Below, one T cell receptor delta chain is given with its context. TCRdb pairs this DNA with a much larger clone's protein that differs at residue 10, likely a read error; the protein shown was translated from the DNA. CDR3 length: 15 amino acids. CDR1 GEAIGNYY and CDR2 EKD come from the germline V gene. The junction had 7 bases not matched to a gene; V was cut back by 0 bases and J by 7 bases. The data originate from a study of gamma-delta chains in newborns, infants, children. TCRdb fed the reads into CATT to redo clone calling. The sample holds about 6,100 delta-chain clones, roughly 1.9% seen once.

The source of this sequence is a child who was a newborn, infant or young child, either healthy, febrile or measles-vaccinated (not recorded which). The sample taken for sequencing was blood. The V and J genes are TRDV2 and TRDJ2; 7 bases line up with TRDD3. The DNA for the CDR3 is TGTGCCTGTGACACCGTGGGGGACCTGAAAGCACAACTCTTCTTT. Protein sequence: CACDTVGDLKAQLFF.